This record concerns one T cell receptor (beta chain) sequence. The antigen is not known. The sample is drawn from a study of shared clonotypes between healthy human individuals. Profiled with immunoSEQ multiplex PCR; TCRdb holds only in-frame clones, not every one. The data show 2.5 million or so clones, around nine tenths seen once. Study-wide findings and caveats: Of the naive CD4 clonotypes, roughly 5.2% were shared across a handful of donors.

There are 15 residues in the CDR3. Germline values: CDR1 ENHRY, CDR2 SYGVKD. V lost 6 bases, J lost 2 bases, and 6 bases stayed unmatched. This sequence was found in a man in his late teens or twenties in good health. The chain has TRBV10-3 and TRBJ2-3, with 9 bases fitting TRBD2. Sequenced material: naive CD4+ T cells sorted from blood. The subset denotes: CD45RA+ positively selected. Here the CDR3 reads CAISVSGSYTDTQYF. CDR3 bases: TGTGCCATCAGCGTTAGCGGGAGTTACACAGATACGCAGTATTTT.